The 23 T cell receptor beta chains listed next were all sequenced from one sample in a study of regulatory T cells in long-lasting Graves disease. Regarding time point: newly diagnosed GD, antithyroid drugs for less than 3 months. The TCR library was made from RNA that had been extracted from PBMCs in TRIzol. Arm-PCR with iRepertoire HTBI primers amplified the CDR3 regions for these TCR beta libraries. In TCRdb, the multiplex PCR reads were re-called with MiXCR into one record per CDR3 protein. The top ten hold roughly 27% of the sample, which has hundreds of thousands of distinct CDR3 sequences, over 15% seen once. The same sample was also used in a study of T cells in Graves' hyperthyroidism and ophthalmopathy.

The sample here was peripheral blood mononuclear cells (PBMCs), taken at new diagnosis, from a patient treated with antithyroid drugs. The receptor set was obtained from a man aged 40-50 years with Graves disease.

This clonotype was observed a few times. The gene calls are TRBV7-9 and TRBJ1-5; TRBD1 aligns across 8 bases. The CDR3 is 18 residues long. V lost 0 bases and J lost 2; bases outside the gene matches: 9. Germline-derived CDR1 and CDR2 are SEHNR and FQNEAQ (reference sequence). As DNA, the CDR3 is TGTGCCAGCAGCTTAGCCGACAGGGGTCTATCACGCAATCAGCCCCAGCATTTT. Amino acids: CASSLADRGLSRNQPQHF.

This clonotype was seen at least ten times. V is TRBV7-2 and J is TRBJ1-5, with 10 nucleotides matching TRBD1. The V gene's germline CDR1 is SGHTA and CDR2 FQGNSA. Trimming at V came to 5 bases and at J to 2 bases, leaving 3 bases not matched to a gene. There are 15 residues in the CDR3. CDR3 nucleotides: TGTGCCAGCAGCGCCGGGACAGGGGGCAATCAGCCCCAGCATTTT. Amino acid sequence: CASSAGTGGNQPQHF.

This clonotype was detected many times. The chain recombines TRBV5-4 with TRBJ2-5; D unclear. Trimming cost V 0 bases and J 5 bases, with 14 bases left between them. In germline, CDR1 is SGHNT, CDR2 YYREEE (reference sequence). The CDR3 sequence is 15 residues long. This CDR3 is CASSLVGISQETQYF. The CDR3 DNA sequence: TGTGCCAGCAGCTTGGTAGGGATTTCCCAGGAGACCCAGTACTTC.

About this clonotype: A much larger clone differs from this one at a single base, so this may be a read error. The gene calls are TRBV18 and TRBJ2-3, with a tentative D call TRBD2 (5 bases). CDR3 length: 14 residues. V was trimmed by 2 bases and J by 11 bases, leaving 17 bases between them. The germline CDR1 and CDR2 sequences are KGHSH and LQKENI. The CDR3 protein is CASSPTVWVEGQYF. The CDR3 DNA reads TGTGCCAGCTCACCAACGGTCTGGGTTGAGGGGCAGTATTTT. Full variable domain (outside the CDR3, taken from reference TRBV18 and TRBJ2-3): NAGVMQNPRHLVRRRGQEARLRCSPMKGHSHVYWYRQLPEEGLKFMVYLQKENIIDESGMPKERFSAEFPKEGPSILRIQQVVRGDSAAYFCASSPTVWVEGQYFGPGTRLTVL.

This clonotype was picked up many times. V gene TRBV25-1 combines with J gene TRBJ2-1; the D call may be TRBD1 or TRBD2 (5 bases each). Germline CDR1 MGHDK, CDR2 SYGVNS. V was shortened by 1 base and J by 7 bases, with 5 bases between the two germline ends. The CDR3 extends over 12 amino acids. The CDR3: CASSEWGNEQFF. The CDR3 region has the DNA TGTGCCAGCAGTGAATGGGGGAATGAGCAGTTCTTC.

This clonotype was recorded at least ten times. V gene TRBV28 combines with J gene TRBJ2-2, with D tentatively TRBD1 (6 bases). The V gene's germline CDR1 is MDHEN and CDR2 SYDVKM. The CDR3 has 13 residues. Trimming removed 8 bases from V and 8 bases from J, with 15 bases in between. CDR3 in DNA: TGTGCCAGCCGTGTATCTGACAGGGGGGAGCTGTTTTTT. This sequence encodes CASRVSDRGELFF.

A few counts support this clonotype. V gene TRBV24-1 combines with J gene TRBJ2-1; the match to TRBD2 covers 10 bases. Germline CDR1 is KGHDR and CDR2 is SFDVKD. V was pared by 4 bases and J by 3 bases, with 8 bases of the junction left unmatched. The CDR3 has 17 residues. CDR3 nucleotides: TGTGCCACCAGTGAACCTAGCGGGGGAGGACACTACAATGAGCAGTTCTTC. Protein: CATSEPSGGGHYNEQFF.

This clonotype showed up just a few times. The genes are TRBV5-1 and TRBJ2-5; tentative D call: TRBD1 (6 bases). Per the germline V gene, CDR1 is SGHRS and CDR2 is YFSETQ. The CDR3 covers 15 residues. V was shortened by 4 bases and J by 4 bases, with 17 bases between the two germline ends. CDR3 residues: CASSPGRGSGETQYF. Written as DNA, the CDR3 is TGCGCCAGCAGCCCAGGAAGGGGGTCGGGAGAGACCCAGTACTTC.

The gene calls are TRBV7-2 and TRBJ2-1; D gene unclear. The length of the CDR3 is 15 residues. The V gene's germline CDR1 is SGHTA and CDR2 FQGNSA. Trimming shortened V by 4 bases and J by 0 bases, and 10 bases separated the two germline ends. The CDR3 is CASSSTTSSYNEQFF. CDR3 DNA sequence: TGTGCCAGCAGCTCCACAACGAGCTCCTACAATGAGCAGTTCTTC.

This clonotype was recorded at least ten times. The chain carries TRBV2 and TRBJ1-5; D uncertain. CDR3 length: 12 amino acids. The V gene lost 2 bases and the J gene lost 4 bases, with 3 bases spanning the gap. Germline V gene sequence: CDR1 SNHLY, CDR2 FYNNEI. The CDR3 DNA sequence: TGTGCCAGCAGTGAAAGTAATCAGCCCCAGCATTTT. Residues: CASSESNQPQHF.

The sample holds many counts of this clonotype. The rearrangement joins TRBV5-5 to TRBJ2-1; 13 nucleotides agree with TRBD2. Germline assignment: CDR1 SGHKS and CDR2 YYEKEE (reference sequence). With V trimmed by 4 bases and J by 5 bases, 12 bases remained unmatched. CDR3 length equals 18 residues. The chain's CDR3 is CASSPLTSGGPGHNEQFF. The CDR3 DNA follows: TGTGCCAGCAGCCCTTTGACTAGCGGGGGGCCGGGACACAATGAGCAGTTCTTC.

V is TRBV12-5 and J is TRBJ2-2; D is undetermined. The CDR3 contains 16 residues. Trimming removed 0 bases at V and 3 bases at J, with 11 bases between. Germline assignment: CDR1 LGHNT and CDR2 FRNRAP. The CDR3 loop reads CASGLVPSLDTGELFF. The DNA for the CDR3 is TGTGCTAGTGGTTTGGTACCATCCTTGGACACCGGGGAGCTGTTTTTT. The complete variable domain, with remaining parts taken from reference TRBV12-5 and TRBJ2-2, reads DARVTQTPRHKVTEMGQEVTMRCQPILGHNTVFWYRQTMMQGLELLAYFRNRAPLDDSGMPKDRFSAEMPDATLATLKIQPSEPRDSAVYFCASGLVPSLDTGELFFGEGSRLTVL.

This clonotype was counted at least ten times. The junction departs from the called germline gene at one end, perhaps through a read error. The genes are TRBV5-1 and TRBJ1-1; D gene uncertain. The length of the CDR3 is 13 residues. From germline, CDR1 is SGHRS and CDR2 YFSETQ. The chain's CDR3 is CASRSRYDTEAFF. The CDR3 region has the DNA TGTGCCAGCCGGAGCAGATATGACACTGAAGCTTTCTTT.

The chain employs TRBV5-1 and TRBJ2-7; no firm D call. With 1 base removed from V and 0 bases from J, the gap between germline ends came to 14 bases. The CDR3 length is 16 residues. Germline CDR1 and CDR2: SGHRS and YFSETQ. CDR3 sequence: CASSLLAGRRSYEQYF. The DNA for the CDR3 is TGCGCCAGCAGCTTGTTGGCAGGCCGACGCTCCTACGAGCAGTACTTC.

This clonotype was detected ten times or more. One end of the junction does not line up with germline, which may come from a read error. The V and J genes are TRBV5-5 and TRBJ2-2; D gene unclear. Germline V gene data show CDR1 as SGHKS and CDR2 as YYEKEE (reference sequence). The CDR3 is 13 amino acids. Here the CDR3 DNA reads TGCGCCAGCAGCTTGGCTGAGACCGGGGAGCTGTTTTTT. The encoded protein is CASSLAETGELFF.

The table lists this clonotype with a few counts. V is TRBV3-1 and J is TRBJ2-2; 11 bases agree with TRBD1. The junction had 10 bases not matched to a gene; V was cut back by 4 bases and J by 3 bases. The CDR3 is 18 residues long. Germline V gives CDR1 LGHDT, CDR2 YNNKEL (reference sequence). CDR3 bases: TGTGCCAGCAGCCCGACTATCGGGACAGGGGGGCACACCGGGGAGCTGTTTTTT. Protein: CASSPTIGTGGHTGELFF.

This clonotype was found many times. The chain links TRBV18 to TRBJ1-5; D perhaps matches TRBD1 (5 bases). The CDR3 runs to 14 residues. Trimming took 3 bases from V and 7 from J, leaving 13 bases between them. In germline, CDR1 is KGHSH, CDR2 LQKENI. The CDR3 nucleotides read TGTGCCAGCTCACCCCAGGGACCCAACCAGCCCCAGCATTTT. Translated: CASSPQGPNQPQHF.

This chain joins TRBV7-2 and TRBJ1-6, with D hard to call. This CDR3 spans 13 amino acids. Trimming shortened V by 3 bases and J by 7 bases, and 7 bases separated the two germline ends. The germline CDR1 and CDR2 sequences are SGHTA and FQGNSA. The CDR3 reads CASSFGLNSPLHF. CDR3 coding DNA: TGTGCCAGCAGCTTTGGGCTGAATTCACCCCTCCACTTT. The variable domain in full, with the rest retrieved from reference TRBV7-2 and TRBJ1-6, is GAGVSQSPSNKVTEKGKDVELRCDPISGHTALYWYRQSLGQGLEFLIYFQGNSAPDKSGLPSDRFSAERTGGSVSTLTIQRTQQEDSAVYLCASSFGLNSPLHFGNGTRLTVT.

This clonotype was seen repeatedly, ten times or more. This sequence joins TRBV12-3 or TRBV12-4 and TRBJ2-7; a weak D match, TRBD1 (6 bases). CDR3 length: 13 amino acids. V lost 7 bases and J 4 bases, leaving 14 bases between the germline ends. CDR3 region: CASMSGATYEQYF. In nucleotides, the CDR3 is TGTGCCAGCATGTCAGGGGCTACATACGAGCAGTACTTC.

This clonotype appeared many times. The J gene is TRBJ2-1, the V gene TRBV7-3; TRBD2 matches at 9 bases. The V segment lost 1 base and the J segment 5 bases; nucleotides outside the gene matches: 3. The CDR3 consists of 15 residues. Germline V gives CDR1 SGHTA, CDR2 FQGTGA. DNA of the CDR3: TGTGCCAGCAGCTTAAGGGCGGGGGGGAACAATGAGCAGTTCTTC. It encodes CASSLRAGGNNEQFF. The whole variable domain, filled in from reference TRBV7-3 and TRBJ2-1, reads GAGVSQTPSNKVTEKGKYVELRCDPISGHTALYWYRQSLGQGPEFLIYFQGTGAADDSGLPNDRFFAVRPEGSVSTLKIQRTERGDSAVYLCASSLRAGGNNEQFFGPGTRLTVL.

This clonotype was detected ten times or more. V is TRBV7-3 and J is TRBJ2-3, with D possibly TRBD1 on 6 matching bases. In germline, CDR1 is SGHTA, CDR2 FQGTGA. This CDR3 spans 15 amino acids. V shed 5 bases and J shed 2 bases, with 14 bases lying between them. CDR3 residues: CASSPGTPLTDTQYF. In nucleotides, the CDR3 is TGTGCCAGCAGCCCCGGGACACCCCTCACAGATACGCAGTATTTT. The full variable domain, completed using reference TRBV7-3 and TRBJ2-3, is GAGVSQTPSNKVTEKGKYVELRCDPISGHTALYWYRQSLGQGPEFLIYFQGTGAADDSGLPNDRFFAVRPEGSVSTLKIQRTERGDSAVYLCASSPGTPLTDTQYFGPGTRLTVL.

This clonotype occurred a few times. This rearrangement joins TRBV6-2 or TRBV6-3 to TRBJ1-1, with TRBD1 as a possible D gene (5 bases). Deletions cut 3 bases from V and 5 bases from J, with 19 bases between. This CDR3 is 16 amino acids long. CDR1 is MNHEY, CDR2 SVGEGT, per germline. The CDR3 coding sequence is TGTGCCAGCAGTTATTTATCCGGGGGGTGGGGAACTGAAGCTTTCTTT. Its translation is CASSYLSGGWGTEAFF.

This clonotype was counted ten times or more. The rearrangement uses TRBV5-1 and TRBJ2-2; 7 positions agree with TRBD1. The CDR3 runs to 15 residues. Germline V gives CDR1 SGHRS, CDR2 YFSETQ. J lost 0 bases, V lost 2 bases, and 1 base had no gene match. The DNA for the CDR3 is TGCGCCAGCAGCTTTGACAGGGCGAACACCGGGGAGCTGTTTTTT. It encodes CASSFDRANTGELFF.